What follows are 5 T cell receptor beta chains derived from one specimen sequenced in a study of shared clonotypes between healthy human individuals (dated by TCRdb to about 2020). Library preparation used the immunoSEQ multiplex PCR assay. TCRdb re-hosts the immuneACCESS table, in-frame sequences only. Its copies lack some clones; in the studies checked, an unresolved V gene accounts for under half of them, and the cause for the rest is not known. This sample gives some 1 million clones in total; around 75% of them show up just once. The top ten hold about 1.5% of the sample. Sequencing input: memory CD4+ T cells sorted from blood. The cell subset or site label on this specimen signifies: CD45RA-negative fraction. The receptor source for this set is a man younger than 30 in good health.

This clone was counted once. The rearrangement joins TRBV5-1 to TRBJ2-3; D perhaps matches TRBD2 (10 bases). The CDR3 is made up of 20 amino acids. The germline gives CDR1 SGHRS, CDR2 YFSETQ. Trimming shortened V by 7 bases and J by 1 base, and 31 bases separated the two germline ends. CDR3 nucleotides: TGCGCCAGCCGTGCCGGGACAGGGAGTATAGCGGGAGGTCGCACAGATACGCAGTATTTT. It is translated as CASRAGTGSIAGGRTDTQYF.

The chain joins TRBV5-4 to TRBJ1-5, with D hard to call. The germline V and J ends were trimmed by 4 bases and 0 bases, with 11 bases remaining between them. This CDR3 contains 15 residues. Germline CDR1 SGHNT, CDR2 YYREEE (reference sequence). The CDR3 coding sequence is TGTGCCAGCAGCGCGGGCCTTAGTAGCAATCAGCCCCAGCATTTT. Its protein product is CASSAGLSSNQPQHF.

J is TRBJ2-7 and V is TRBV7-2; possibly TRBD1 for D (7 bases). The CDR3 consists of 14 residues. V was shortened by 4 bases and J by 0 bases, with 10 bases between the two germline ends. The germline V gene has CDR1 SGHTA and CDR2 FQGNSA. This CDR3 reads CASSSGGPSYEQYF. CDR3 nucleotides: TGTGCCAGCAGCTCAGGGGGGCCCTCCTACGAGCAGTACTTC.

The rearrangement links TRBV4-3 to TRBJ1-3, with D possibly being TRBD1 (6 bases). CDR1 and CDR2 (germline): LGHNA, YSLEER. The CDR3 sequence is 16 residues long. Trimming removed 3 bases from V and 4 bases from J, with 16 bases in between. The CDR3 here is CASSQPAGASGNTIYF. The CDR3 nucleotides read TGCGCCAGCAGCCAGCCAGCAGGGGCATCAGGAAACACCATATATTTT.

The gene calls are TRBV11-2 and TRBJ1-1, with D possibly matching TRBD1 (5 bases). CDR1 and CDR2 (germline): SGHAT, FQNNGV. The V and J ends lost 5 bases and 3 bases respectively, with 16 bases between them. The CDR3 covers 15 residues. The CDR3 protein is CASSRLPEGYTEAFF. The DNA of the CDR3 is TGTGCCAGCAGCCGCTTGCCAGAGGGGTACACTGAAGCTTTCTTT.